Following are 30 T cell receptor beta chains from one sample sequenced in a study of PD-1 blockade in classical Hodgkin lymphoma. Method: immunoSEQ multiplex PCR; TCRdb's copy keeps in-frame clones and lacks some. The profile shows around 66,000 clones, 70% to 80% of them singletons. Each of the patients experienced relapse following autologous stem cell transplantation, and their brentuximab vedotin exposure differed. The material sequenced was peripheral blood mononuclear cells (PBMCs), taken before the second cycle of nivolumab. The receptors originated from a human donor with classical Hodgkin lymphoma.

In this sample, this clone turned up many times. The chain is built from TRBV25-1 and TRBJ1-1; unclear D gene. Trimming removed 4 bases from V and 0 bases from J, with 3 bases in between. There are 12 residues in the CDR3. Germline CDR1 and CDR2: MGHDK and SYGVNS. The CDR3 region is CASSVVNTEAFF. CDR3 DNA sequence: TGTGCCAGCAGTGTGGTGAACACTGAAGCTTTCTTT.

The chain has TRBV5-1 and TRBJ2-3, with 11 bases lining up with TRBD1. J lost 3 bases, V lost 5 bases, and 5 bases had no gene match. The CDR3 has 15 amino acids. Germline V gives CDR1 SGHRS, CDR2 YFSETQ. CDR3 DNA sequence: TGCGCCAGCAGTTGGGGACAGGGGGGTACAGATACGCAGTATTTT. The encoded protein is CASSWGQGGTDTQYF.

With respect to this clone: Different DNA sequences within this sample yield the same CDR3. As DNA, the CDR3 is TGTGCCTGGAGCCAGGGGCAAGCTGGAAACACCATATATTTT. Residues: CAWSQGQAGNTIYF. The chain joins TRBV30 to TRBJ1-3; possible D gene TRBD1, 6 bases. This CDR3 has 14 residues. V lost 3 bases and J 2 bases, leaving 11 bases between the germline ends. Per the germline V gene, CDR1 is GTSNPN and CDR2 is SVGIG (reference sequence). The variable domain in full, completed from reference TRBV30 and TRBJ1-3, reads SQTIHQWPATLVQPVGSPLSLECTVEGTSNPNLYWYRQAAGRGLQLLFYSVGIGQISSEVPQNLSASRPQDRQFILSSKKLLLSDSGFYLCAWSQGQAGNTIYFGEGSWLTVV.

This clone was seen a few times. The chain recombines TRBV7-8 with TRBJ1-6; 9 nucleotides align to TRBD1. In germline, CDR1 is SGHVS, CDR2 FQNEAQ. Trimming at V came to 5 bases and at J to 8 bases, leaving 7 bases not matched to a gene. The CDR3 is 15 amino acids. The chain's CDR3 is CASSPGTGWDSPLHF. CDR3 coding DNA: TGTGCCAGCAGCCCAGGGACAGGGTGGGATTCACCCCTCCACTTT.

The chain employs TRBV7-9 and TRBJ2-3, with D possibly matching TRBD2 (6 bases). The CDR3 sequence is 15 residues long. V lost 3 bases and J 4 bases, leaving 14 bases between the germline ends. The germline CDR1 and CDR2 sequences are SEHNR and FQNEAQ (reference sequence). The CDR3 region is CASSLVGGFPDTQYF. CDR3 nucleotides: TGTGCCAGCAGCTTGGTGGGGGGTTTTCCAGATACGCAGTATTTT.

V gene TRBV9 combines with J gene TRBJ1-3; D unclear. Germline assignment: CDR1 SGDLS and CDR2 YYNGEE. This CDR3 has 16 residues. Trimming left V 0 bases short and J 7 bases short, with 17 bases between. CDR3 sequence: CASSVASHGGGNTIYF. In DNA, the CDR3 is TGTGCCAGCAGCGTAGCTTCCCACGGTGGCGGGAACACCATATATTTT.

Only a few counts were recorded for this clone. This CDR3 is CASSPAGYEQYF. CDR3 DNA sequence: TGTGCCAGCAGTCCCGCGGGTTACGAGCAGTACTTC. The V call is TRBV28, the J call TRBJ2-7; tentative D call: TRBD2 (5 bases). V was trimmed by 5 bases and J by 4 bases, leaving 9 bases between them. The CDR3 extends over 12 amino acids. From germline, CDR1 is MDHEN and CDR2 SYDVKM. The whole variable domain, remainder taken from reference TRBV28 and TRBJ2-7, is DVKVTQSSRYLVKRTGEKVFLECVQDMDHENMFWYRQDPGLGLRLIYFSYDVKMKEKGDIPEGYSVSREKKERFSLILESASTNQTSMYLCASSPAGYEQYFGPGTRLTVT.

This chain links TRBV6-5 with TRBJ1-2; the D gene is possibly TRBD1 (6 bases). CDR3 length: 15 amino acids. V was clipped by 8 bases and J by 8 bases, with 24 bases between them. CDR1 MNHEY and CDR2 SVGAGI come from the germline V gene. CDR3 loop: CASWPNRDVLQGYTF. The CDR3 DNA reads TGTGCCAGCTGGCCGAACAGGGACGTCTTGCAGGGCTACACCTTC.

In this sample, this clone turned up once. The chain joins TRBV7-3 to TRBJ1-1, with 7 nucleotides matching TRBD1. This CDR3 is 11 amino acids long. Looked up from germline, CDR1 is SGHTA and CDR2 is FQGTGA. V was clipped by 3 bases and J by 11 bases; unmatched bases: 3. CDR3 in amino acids: CASSFGTDAFF. The CDR3 region has the DNA TGTGCCAGCAGCTTCGGGACAGACGCTTTCTTT.

This clone has a handful of counts. The chain carries TRBV6-6 and TRBJ2-5; no reliable D call. V lost 5 bases, J lost 2 bases, and 12 bases lay in between. This CDR3 is built from 14 residues. CDR1 and CDR2 (germline): MNHNY, SVGAGI (reference sequence). CDR3 protein: CASSPLSRQETQYF. The CDR3 nucleotides read TGTGCCAGCAGTCCACTATCGCGGCAAGAGACCCAGTACTTC.

The chain has TRBV5-4 and TRBJ1-6; a possible D gene is TRBD1 (6 bases). CDR1 is SGHNT, CDR2 YYREEE, per germline (reference sequence). The CDR3 is 15 residues long. Trimming stripped 1 base from V and 7 bases from J, with 12 bases between. The CDR3 DNA sequence: TGTGCCAGCAGCTTGTCAGTCAGGGGCAATTCACCCCTCCACTTT. Its protein is CASSLSVRGNSPLHF.

The chain combines TRBV7-8 with TRBJ1-5; the match to TRBD1 covers 9 bases. Trimming took 4 bases from V and 4 from J; bases not matched to a gene: 8. Germline V gene lookup returns CDR1 SGHVS and CDR2 FQNEAQ. The CDR3 is made up of 16 amino acids. CDR3 bases: TGTGCCAGCAGCTCACCCGGGACAGGGAATAATCAGCCCCAGCATTTT. Its translation is CASSSPGTGNNQPQHF.

V and J are TRBV6-5 and TRBJ2-7; no reliable D call. Deletions cut 6 bases from V and 0 bases from J, with 12 bases between. The CDR3 spans 14 residues. Germline loops: CDR1 MNHEY, CDR2 SVGAGI. The CDR3 sequence is CASSPQSHSYEQYF. The CDR3 DNA reads TGTGCCAGCAGCCCCCAAAGCCACTCCTACGAGCAGTACTTC.

This clone was seen a few times. The V call is TRBV30, the J call TRBJ1-2, with unresolved D. The CDR3 is 14 residues long. The V end lost 5 bases, the J end lost 3 bases, and 16 bases lay between the germline ends. CDR1 is GTSNPN, CDR2 SVGIG, per germline (reference sequence). The CDR3 protein is CAWGGGFSDYGYTF. The CDR3 DNA is TGTGCCTGGGGCGGCGGGTTTTCGGACTATGGCTACACCTTC.

This sequence joins TRBV19 and TRBJ1-1; TRBD1 might be the D (5 bases). Trimming shortened V by 8 bases and J by 4 bases, and 26 bases separated the two germline ends. In germline, CDR1 is LNHDA, CDR2 SQIVND (reference sequence). This CDR3 is built from 17 residues. CDR3 DNA: TGTGCCAGTGGGTACCCCCGGGGCCCTAGAAGGTCCACTGAAGCTTTCTTT. This gives the protein CASGYPRGPRRSTEAFF.

This clone showed up just once. In DNA form, the CDR3 reads TGTGCCAGCAGTTCACCGCAGAGGAACACTGAAGCTTTCTTT. It translates to CASSSPQRNTEAFF. This chain joins TRBV28 and TRBJ1-1; D remains unclear. V was clipped by 4 bases and J by 1 base, with 10 bases between them. Germline CDR1 reads MDHEN; CDR2 reads SYDVKM. The CDR3 is 14 residues long.

This clone is classed as medium-sized. The V gene is TRBV18, the J gene TRBJ2-3; 7 nucleotides line up with TRBD1. In germline, CDR1 is KGHSH, CDR2 LQKENI. Germline trimming cut 2 bases from V and 0 bases from J; bases unmatched to any gene: 2. The CDR3 loop spans 15 amino acids. This CDR3 reads CASSPGTASTDTQYF. The DNA of the CDR3 is TGTGCCAGCTCACCAGGGACAGCTAGCACAGATACGCAGTATTTT.

J is TRBJ2-3 and V is TRBV5-1; 12 positions agree with TRBD2. Germline V gives CDR1 SGHRS, CDR2 YFSETQ. The CDR3 runs to 17 residues. After removal of 4 bases from V and 4 bases from J, the junction contained 10 bases not matched to a gene. The CDR3 sequence is CASSPAPSGGAADTQYF. CDR3 sequence (DNA): TGCGCCAGCAGCCCGGCCCCTAGCGGGGGGGCAGCAGATACGCAGTATTTT.

J is TRBJ1-4 and V is TRBV5-1, with D possibly being TRBD1 (5 bases). The CDR3 length is 15 residues. V was trimmed by 3 bases and J by 0 bases, leaving 9 bases between them. Germline CDR1 is SGHRS and CDR2 is YFSETQ. CDR3 loop: CASSWGTATNEKLFF. The CDR3 region has the DNA TGCGCCAGCAGCTGGGGGACGGCAACTAATGAAAAACTGTTTTTT.

The CDR3 region is CASTGTGEEGYGYTF. The CDR3 coding sequence is TGCGCCAGCACCGGGACAGGGGAGGAAGGCTATGGCTACACCTTC. The chain joins TRBV4-1 to TRBJ1-2, with 10 nucleotides matching TRBD1. V lost 7 bases and J lost 4; bases outside the gene matches: 9. This CDR3 is 15 amino acids long. Per the germline V gene, CDR1 is MGHRA and CDR2 is YSYEKL.

The chain has TRBV28 and TRBJ1-3; tentative D call: TRBD1 (6 bases). The ends were cut back, 2 bases at V and 4 bases at J, with 12 bases in the middle. This CDR3 comprises 15 residues. Germline lookup yields CDR1 MDHEN and CDR2 SYDVKM. The CDR3 DNA reads TGTGCCAGCAGTTTAACCGTCGGGACAGGAAACACCATATATTTT. As protein: CASSLTVGTGNTIYF.

The CDR3 spells CSVEQGQETQYF. The DNA of the CDR3 is TGCAGCGTTGAACAGGGGCAAGAGACCCAGTACTTC. This chain connects TRBV29-1 to TRBJ2-5; a weak D match, TRBD1 (6 bases). V was trimmed by 2 bases and J by 2 bases, leaving 6 bases between them. Looked up from germline, CDR1 is SQVTM and CDR2 is ANQGSEA. This CDR3 is 12 amino acids long.

The J gene is TRBJ2-7, the V gene TRBV5-5; TRBD1 aligns across 9 bases. V lost 4 bases and J lost 5; bases outside the gene matches: 10. Germline CDR1 and CDR2: SGHKS and YYEKEE (reference sequence). This CDR3 is built from 15 residues. As DNA, the CDR3 is TGTGCCAGCAGCCCGTTAGGGACAGGGATTCACGAGCAGTACTTC. Translation gives CASSPLGTGIHEQYF.

The chain links TRBV6-5 to TRBJ1-2; D is uncertain. Trimming cost V 5 bases and J 7 bases, with 14 bases left between them. The germline CDR1 and CDR2 sequences are MNHEY and SVGAGI. This CDR3 contains 13 residues. The CDR3 DNA is TGTGCCAGCAGTCTTCAAAGGTGGTCTGGCTACACCTTC. This encodes CASSLQRWSGYTF.

The CDR3 nucleotides read TGTGCCTGGACCAGGGAGTCCTACGAGCAGTACTTC. Translating it yields CAWTRESYEQYF. The rearrangement links TRBV30 to TRBJ2-7; possibly TRBD1 or TRBD2 for D (5 bases each). V lost 4 bases and J 1 base, leaving 8 bases between the germline ends. The CDR3 spans 12 residues. CDR1 is GTSNPN, CDR2 SVGIG, per germline (reference sequence).

The chain couples TRBV11-2 to TRBJ2-2, with unresolved D. Germline CDR1 reads SGHAT; CDR2 reads FQNNGV. This CDR3 spans 12 amino acids. The ends were cut back, 1 base at V and 5 bases at J, with 2 bases in the middle. CDR3 in DNA: TGTGCCAGCAGCTTAGTAACCGGGGAGCTGTTTTTT. This translates into CASSLVTGELFF.

The CDR3 here is CSVLIRGTGELFF. Written as DNA, the CDR3 is TGCAGCGTTTTGATCCGAGGCACCGGGGAGCTGTTTTTT. The chain is built from TRBV29-1 and TRBJ2-2; D call uncertain. CDR1 and CDR2 from the germline V gene are SQVTM and ANQGSEA. The CDR3 runs 13 residues. Trimming took 5 bases from V and 4 from J, leaving 11 bases between them.

This chain joins TRBV14 and TRBJ2-3, with 11 bases that match TRBD2. V dropped 4 bases and J dropped 5; count of bases not matched to a gene: 5. The CDR3 length is 15 residues. Germline assignment: CDR1 SGHDN and CDR2 FVKESK. In nucleotides, the CDR3 is TGTGCCAGCAGCCCTAGCGGGGGGCAGAAAGATACGCAGTATTTT. Encoded protein: CASSPSGGQKDTQYF.

This rearrangement joins TRBV5-1 to TRBJ2-7; TRBD1 matches at 9 bases. Germline loops: CDR1 SGHRS, CDR2 YFSETQ. This CDR3 contains 14 residues. J gave up 4 bases and V 3 bases, and 5 bases lay outside the gene matches. The CDR3 protein is CASSSGDRAYEQYF. The DNA of the CDR3 is TGCGCCAGCAGCTCGGGGGACAGGGCATACGAGCAGTACTTC.

This chain connects TRBV9 to TRBJ1-6, with 10 bases fitting TRBD1. This CDR3 region has 15 residues. Germline CDR1 is SGDLS and CDR2 is YYNGEE. The V segment lost 4 bases and the J segment 6 bases; nucleotides outside the gene matches: 4. CDR3 sequence reads: CASSPRTGGNSPLHF. The DNA of the CDR3 is TGTGCCAGCAGCCCCCGGACAGGGGGTAATTCACCCCTCCACTTT.